Included here is one T cell receptor (beta chain) sequence, with context. V shed 3 bases and J shed 0 bases, with 7 bases lying between them. Germline V lookup: CDR1 SGHRS, CDR2 YFSETQ. This CDR3 contains 13 residues. Whether given at about 4 or about 12 weeks, second doses were pooled. The data are from a study of T cell responses to AZD1222 COVID-19 vaccine. Using immunoSEQ multiplex PCR, the repertoire was profiled, and TCRdb retains in-frame clones only, with some absent. Seen here are hundreds of thousands of clones, approximately 94% observed once, and the top ten hold less than 0.65%. The material was peripheral blood, obtained 28 days after the second AZD1222 dose. The V call is TRBV5-1, the J call TRBJ2-7; unclear D gene. The TCR comes from an adult who received the AZD1222 COVID-19 vaccine. The CDR3 DNA sequence: TGCGCCAGCAGCTCCCTTGGCTCCTACGAGCAGTACTTC. Translation: CASSSLGSYEQYF.